A selection of T cell receptor beta chains follows, all from one sample in a study of blood T cell repertoires in COVID-19. Profiling relied on immunoSEQ multiplex PCR, and the TCRdb table lists in-frame clones only, not all of them. The sample contains some 7,900 clones, 70% to 85% of which appear only once. Sequencing used peripheral blood. The receptors derive from a human donor with active COVID-19. The donor label of this sample is uncertain. The CDR3 runs from the conserved cysteine through the conserved F or W. The D gene is left open where the match is weak. Clone size is shown for a subset of rows, as once, few, many or a class of expanded clone.

clone_size	v_call	j_call	d_call	cdr3_nt	cdr3_aa
-	TRBV6-5	TRBJ2-1	-	TGTGCCAGCGGTCGCGGGCCATACAATGAGCAGTTCTTC	CASGRGPYNEQFF
-	TRBV28	TRBJ2-1	-	TGTGCCAGCACCCTAAGGGGAAATGAGCAGTTCTTC	CASTLRGNEQFF
once	TRBV29-1	TRBJ2-1	TRBD2	TGCAGTATCCCAAAACGAGAGACTAGCGGGAGTCCTCTTTACAATGAGCAGTTCTTC	CSIPKRETSGSPLYNEQFF
-	TRBV7-3	TRBJ2-5	TRBD2	TGTGCCAGCAGTCCGGTGGCTAGCGGGGGGGTAGAGACCCAGTACTTC	CASSPVASGGVETQYF
-	TRBV6-4	TRBJ2-1	TRBD2	TGTGCCAGCAGTGCCCTTTCAGCGGGAGTGTCCTACAATGAGCAGTTCTTC	CASSALSAGVSYNEQFF
-	TRBV7-9	TRBJ1-1	-	TGTGCCAGCAGCTCCCAAGGCGGGCATGAAGCTTTCTTT	CASSSQGGHEAFF
few	TRBV30	TRBJ1-5	TRBD1	TGTGCCTGGAGACAGGGGAACAATCAGCCCCAGCATTTT	CAWRQGNNQPQHF
-	TRBV28	TRBJ1-5	-	TGTGCCAGCAGTTTATTTGGGGGGGGAGGCCGTAATCAGCCCCAGCATTTT	CASSLFGGGGRNQPQHF
-	TRBV12-3/TRBV12-4	TRBJ2-5	-	TGTGCCAGCAGTTTAAACAGGGCCGAGACCCAGTACTTC	CASSLNRAETQYF
-	TRBV6-1	TRBJ2-6	-	TGTGCCAGCAGTGACCAGGGGTTGGCTGGGGCCAACGTCCTGACTTTC	CASSDQGLAGANVLTF
-	TRBV5-1	TRBJ1-2	TRBD1	TGCGCCAGCAGCCCGACAGGGGGTCAGGATGGCTACACCTTC	CASSPTGGQDGYTF
-	TRBV25-1	TRBJ2-1	TRBD2	TGTGCCAGCAGTGGGGAAGGGAGGGGCTACAATGAGCAGTTCTTC	CASSGEGRGYNEQFF
-	TRBV28	TRBJ2-7	-	TGTGCCAGCAGTTCCGGCGGGCTCACCCCCTACGAGCAGTACTTC	CASSSGGLTPYEQYF
once	TRBV19	TRBJ2-6	TRBD1	TGTGCCAGTAGTATCGGGACAGGGGGCTCTGGGGCCAACGTCCTGACTTTC	CASSIGTGGSGANVLTF
-	TRBV2	TRBJ2-7	TRBD1	TGTGCCAGCATCCAACAGGGGCACGAGCAGTACTTC	CASIQQGHEQYF
-	TRBV28	TRBJ1-4	-	TGTGCCAGCAGTATGGCCAAAAAACTGTTTTTT	CASSMAKKLFF
-	TRBV5-6	TRBJ2-2	-	TGTGCCAGCAGCTTGGCCGGGTCTGGCACCGGGGAGCTGTTTTTT	CASSLAGSGTGELFF
-	TRBV5-6	TRBJ2-2	-	TGTGCCAGCAGCTTTTTCGGGGGATCGAACACCGGGGAGCTGTTTTTT	CASSFFGGSNTGELFF
-	TRBV3-1/TRBV3-2	TRBJ2-2	-	TGTGCCAGCAGCCGACTGGACACCGGGGAGCTGTTTTTT	CASSRLDTGELFF
-	TRBV7-9	TRBJ2-3	-	TGTGCCAGCAGCGGCAGGGCCACAGATACGCAGTATTTT	CASSGRATDTQYF
-	TRBV27	TRBJ2-1	TRBD1	TGTGCCAGCAGTTTAACAGGCTGGGGGACAGGGGGAAATGAGCAGTTCTTC	CASSLTGWGTGGNEQFF
-	TRBV5-1	TRBJ1-2	-	TGCGCCAGCAGCTTGGACCGGGGATCGGGTGGCTACACCTTC	CASSLDRGSGGYTF
-	TRBV7-9	TRBJ2-5	TRBD2	TGTGCCAGCAGCATTAGACTAGCGGGTCTACAAGAGACCCAGTACTTC	CASSIRLAGLQETQYF
medium-sized	TRBV6-2/TRBV6-3	TRBJ2-7	-	TGTGCCAGCAGTTGGGGCTATTACGAGCAGTACTTC	CASSWGYYEQYF
-	TRBV30	TRBJ1-5	-	TGTGCCTGGAGTGAGTCCCCGGAGACCCAGCCCCAGCATTTT	CAWSESPETQPQHF
-	TRBV9	TRBJ2-1	TRBD2	TGTGCCAGCAGCGTAGATGGCGGGAGGTCCTACAATGAGCAGTTCTTC	CASSVDGGRSYNEQFF
-	TRBV5-4	TRBJ2-7	-	TGTGCCAGCAGCTTAGGGGGGGCTCGTTCCTACGAGCAGTACTTC	CASSLGGARSYEQYF
-	TRBV19	TRBJ1-4	-	TGTGCCAGTAGTATAGGTCCAGTTAATGAAAAACTGTTTTTT	CASSIGPVNEKLFF
-	TRBV9	TRBJ1-6	-	TGTGCCAGCAGCGTTGGCAGGGTATCCAATTCACCCCTCCACTTT	CASSVGRVSNSPLHF
-	TRBV5-1	TRBJ2-7	TRBD2	TGCGCCAGCAGCTTGACTAGCGGAACCTACGAGCAGTACTTC	CASSLTSGTYEQYF
-	TRBV12-3/TRBV12-4	TRBJ2-4	TRBD1	TGTGCCAGCAGGAGCAGGGGGTATAACATTCAGTACTTC	CASRSRGYNIQYF
-	TRBV6-5	TRBJ2-7	TRBD2	TGTGCCAGCAAAGCGGGGGAGCAGTACTTC	CASKAGEQYF
-	TRBV13	TRBJ2-7	-	TGTGCCAGCAGCCCAGAAGGAGAACACGAGCAGTACTTC	CASSPEGEHEQYF
-	TRBV29-1	TRBJ1-2	TRBD1	TGCAGCGTTGAAGATCAACCAGGACAGGGGTATGGCTACACCTTC	CSVEDQPGQGYGYTF
-	TRBV18	TRBJ2-5	TRBD1	TGTGCCAGCTCACCGGGACAGGGGTCCGAGACCCAGTACTTC	CASSPGQGSETQYF
-	TRBV10-3	TRBJ2-1	-	TGTGCCATCAACAACCCGGGCAATGAGCAGTTCTTC	CAINNPGNEQFF
-	TRBV5-4	TRBJ1-4	-	TGTGCCAGCAGCCTCGTCGGAGGGGAACTGTTTTTT	CASSLVGGELFF
-	TRBV2	TRBJ1-1	-	TGTGCCAGCAGTAACGGGTGGGACACTGAAGCTTTCTTT	CASSNGWDTEAFF
-	TRBV11-3	TRBJ1-1	-	TGTGCCAGCAGCTTAACACTTGGCGGCACTGAAGCTTTCTTT	CASSLTLGGTEAFF
-	TRBV5-4	TRBJ2-1	TRBD2	TGTGCCAGCAGCTTGTTTTTAGGGACTAGCGGGAGAAATGAGCAGTTCTTC	CASSLFLGTSGRNEQFF
-	TRBV27	TRBJ2-7	TRBD1	TGTGCCAGCAGTTTCGGGACAGGGTACGAGCAGTACTTC	CASSFGTGYEQYF
-	TRBV29-1	TRBJ2-5	TRBD2	TGCAGCGTTGAAGGAGTACCAGCGGGAGCGGCCCAGTACTTC	CSVEGVPAGAAQYF
-	TRBV9	TRBJ2-1	TRBD2	TGTGCCAGCAGCCCCCGGGGAGGGGCGGGAGGGAGATACAATGAGCAGTTCTTC	CASSPRGGAGGRYNEQFF
medium-sized	TRBV30	TRBJ1-2	-	TGTGCCTGGAGTGTACCGAGGTCCTCCTATGGCTACACCTTC	CAWSVPRSSYGYTF
-	TRBV5-5	TRBJ1-5	-	TGTGCCAGCAGCCACAGGGAGCTCGGGCAGCCCCAGCATTTT	CASSHRELGQPQHF
-	TRBV6-2/TRBV6-3	TRBJ2-7	TRBD2	TGTGCCAGCAGCCGAGGACTAGCGGGAGTGGCCTACGAGCAGTACTTC	CASSRGLAGVAYEQYF
-	TRBV28	TRBJ2-3	TRBD2	TGTGCCAGCAGTCCCGTAGCGGGAGGTCGAGATACGCAGTATTTT	CASSPVAGGRDTQYF
-	TRBV27	TRBJ2-3	-	TGTGCCAGCAGTCCGAGCACTAGCACAGATACGCAGTATTTT	CASSPSTSTDTQYF
-	TRBV28	TRBJ2-3	TRBD2	TGTGCCAGCAGTAAAAGCGGGAGAGCAGATACGCAGTATTTT	CASSKSGRADTQYF
-	TRBV7-2	TRBJ2-4	-	TGTGCCAGCAGCCAAAATGGAGGGGAAGCTAACATTCAGTACTTC	CASSQNGGEANIQYF
once	TRBV2	TRBJ1-5	-	TGTGCCAGCAGTGAACGGTCAGGAAATCAGCCCCAGCATTTT	CASSERSGNQPQHF
-	TRBV6-5	TRBJ2-1	TRBD2	TGTGCCAGCAGTTCCCGGACTAGCACCTACAATGAGCAGTTCTTC	CASSSRTSTYNEQFF
-	TRBV6-4	TRBJ2-7	TRBD2	TGTGCCAGCAGTGACTTGACTAGCAGAAACTACGAGCAGTACTTC	CASSDLTSRNYEQYF
-	TRBV6-6	TRBJ2-7	-	TGTGCCAGCCGATATAGCGTGGCCACCGCCTACGAGCAGTACTTC	CASRYSVATAYEQYF
few	TRBV4-2	TRBJ2-1	TRBD2	TGTGCCAGCAGCCAAGCTGCCGGCGGGAGCTATGAGCAGTTCTTC	CASSQAAGGSYEQFF